This T cell receptor beta chain was documented in a study of blood T cell repertoires in COVID-19. As for the study in general: Donors in the United States, Italy and Spain gave samples during acute or convalescent COVID-19. Sample material is recorded as cDNA or gDNA derived from T cells, B-cell-depleted T cells, or PBMCs.

V shed 5 bases, J shed 7 bases, and the junction held 11 bases outside the gene matches. Germline V gene sequence: CDR1 LNHDA, CDR2 SQIVND (reference sequence). This CDR3 has 16 amino acids. Authors' analysis steps: By means of reference gene primer amplification, nucleated cell counts were estimated. Libraries were prepared by immunoSEQ multiplex PCR; TCRdb keeps only in-frame clonotypes and omits some of them. V and J calls and clone size are as listed in that table; D and trimming were resolved from the DNA. There are 70,000 to 95,000 clones in the sample; 88% occur only once, and 4.8% lies in the top ten.

V usage is TRBV19 and J usage is TRBJ2-2; 9 nucleotides line up with TRBD1. The sequence came from a woman over 75 with active COVID-19. The sample taken for sequencing was peripheral blood. The CDR3 DNA follows: TGTGCCAGTAGTCCCCAGAACAGGGGGCATATCGGGGAGCTGTTTTTT. Translated, it gives CASSPQNRGHIGELFF.